This note documents a single TCR beta chain sequence. The antigen is not known. The ends were cut back, 5 bases at V and 5 bases at J, with 12 bases in the middle. The germline V gene has CDR1 SEHNR and CDR2 FQNEAQ (reference sequence). The CDR3 sequence is 13 residues long. The entry originates in a study of regulatory T cells in long-lasting Graves disease. Construction of the TCR beta libraries employed iRepertoire HTBI primers in conjunction with Arm-PCR of CDR3 regions. Per the original data handling: Across the samples, identification revealed 50 to 80 TRBV and around 14 TRBJ segments. TCRdb processed the multiplex PCR reads anew with MiXCR; each CDR3 protein has one entry. TCRdb, not the authors, supplied the V and J calls. The sample lists fewer than 450,000 distinct CDR3 sequences; less than 25% were seen once. The time point denotes: persistent/refractory GD, antithyroid drugs over 5 years with positive TRAb. With RNA extracted from PBMCs as input, the TCR library was made. The source of the patients was an endocrinology department in Xi'an, China.

Broader study findings: With 2,500 to 3,500 shared public clonotypes, persistent patients exceeded new patients, who shared more than 750.

This clonotype was sampled from a female donor with Graves disease. Material: peripheral blood mononuclear cells (PBMCs), obtained when the disease was refractory, from a patient treated with antithyroid drugs. The chain carries TRBV7-9 and TRBJ2-5; D is unclear. The CDR3 loop reads CASSHRLRETQYF. The CDR3 DNA reads as TGTGCCAGCAGCCATCGACTCAGGGAGACCCAGTACTTC.